Each of the 24 T cell receptor beta chains below was sequenced from the same sample in a study of molecular identifiers for immune sequencing clone quantification (dated by TCRdb to between 2017 and 2018). Receptor libraries were prepared by PCR. The sequencing machine was a NextSeq 500. TCRdb itself trimmed the public reads at Q25 with fastp, ran MiXCR and retained productive beta chains. When rows share a CDR3 protein, they turn into one entry using the most common DNA and genes. The sample table contains about half a million distinct CDR3 sequences; only one count was recorded for roughly 24% of them. Jointly, the top ten make up just over 0.75% of the sample. The source material was naive CD8+ T cells from blood, with Jurkat cell RNA spiked in. In the paper's terms, the cell subset or site label means: FACS-sorted CD8+CD4-CCR7+CD45RA+ naive T cells. These receptors were obtained from a human donor in good health. Some libraries in this study had Jurkat cell RNA spiked in.

Note on this clonotype: Because the CDR3 is missing its conserved closing phenylalanine or tryptophan, this is likely a read error. The gene calls are TRBV9 and TRBJ1-5; TRBD1 matches 7 bases. The length of the CDR3 is 15 residues. Germline CDR1 is SGDLS and CDR2 is YYNGEE. Trimming removed 3 bases from V and 3 bases from J; junction bases left unmatched: 6. The CDR3 spells CASSAGTVNNQPQHS. DNA for the CDR3: TGTGCCAGCAGCGCCGGGACAGTGAACAATCAGCCCCAGCATTCT.

The chain joins TRBV12-3 or TRBV12-4 to TRBJ2-1, with unresolved D. This CDR3 has 13 amino acids. V was clipped by 1 base and J by 10 bases, with 11 bases between them. The DNA for the CDR3 is TGTGCCAGCAGTTTAGAGATCCCATACGAGCAGTTCTTC. As protein: CASSLEIPYEQFF.

The DNA of the CDR3 is TGTGCCAGCAGTTTAAATGCTGGGGCCGACTTCCTGACTTTC. Protein sequence: CASSLNAGADFLTF. The rearrangement links TRBV12-3 or TRBV12-4 to TRBJ2-6; a possible D gene is TRBD1 (5 bases). The CDR3 loop spans 14 amino acids. V was cut by 2 bases and J by 14 bases, with 16 bases left in between.

As to this clonotype: A much more abundant neighbour one base away suggests this may be a read error. The CDR3 protein is CASNQVVAGGPNF. The CDR3 coding sequence is TGTGCCAGCAACCAAGTGGTGGCGGGGGGGCCGAATTTT. This chain uses TRBV14 with TRBJ2-3; 9 nucleotides align to TRBD2. Per germline, CDR1 SGHDN and CDR2 FVKESK. This CDR3 contains 13 residues. The complete variable domain, with remaining parts taken from reference TRBV14 and TRBJ2-3, reads EAGVTQFPSHSVIEKGQTVTLRCDPISGHDNLYWYRRVMGKEIKFLLHFVKESKQDESGMPNNRFLAERTGGTYSTLKVQPAELEDSGVYFCASNQVVAGGPNFGPGTRLTVL.

This rearrangement joins TRBV6-5 to TRBJ2-5; 14 bases agree with TRBD2. This CDR3 is built from 17 residues. After removal of 2 bases from V and 1 base from J, the junction contained 3 bases not matched to a gene. Germline CDR1 is MNHEY and CDR2 is SVGAGI. The CDR3 here is CASSYGLAGGLQETQYF. The CDR3 bases are TGTGCCAGCAGTTACGGACTAGCGGGGGGCCTCCAAGAGACCCAGTACTTC.

This clonotype showed up many times. The chain is built from TRBV7-6 and TRBJ2-1; 8 bases agree with TRBD2. This CDR3 has 14 residues. Germline V gene data show CDR1 as SGHVS and CDR2 as FNYEAQ. V lost 7 bases, J lost 8 bases, and 10 bases stayed unmatched. The CDR3 DNA sequence: TGTGCCAGCAACCCTAGCGGGCACCCGGATGAGCAGTTCTTC. Protein: CASNPSGHPDEQFF.

This clonotype was found a few times. The chain recombines TRBV7-9 with TRBJ1-4; 8 bases align to TRBD1. V lost 5 bases, J lost 6 bases, and 11 bases stayed unmatched. CDR1 is SEHNR and CDR2 is FQNEAQ in the germline V gene (reference sequence). The CDR3 extends over 16 amino acids. The CDR3 loop reads CASSTGQEAADEKLFF. The CDR3 coding sequence is TGTGCCAGCAGCACGGGACAGGAGGCCGCCGATGAAAAACTGTTTTTT.

The CDR3 is CASSPTGGWAKNIQYF. CDR3 bases: TGTGCCAGCAGCCCCACAGGGGGCTGGGCCAAAAACATTCAGTACTTC. The chain joins TRBV5-6 to TRBJ2-4; 9 bases match TRBD1. Germline CDR1 and CDR2: SGHDT and YYEEEE. The CDR3 totals 16 residues. The ends lost 4 bases at V and 1 base at J; junction bases unmatched: 6.

This clonotype was seen a few times. This chain uses TRBV29-1 with TRBJ2-1; D is uncertain. The CDR3 runs 12 residues. CDR1 SQVTM and CDR2 ANQGSEA come from the germline V gene. Between the trimmed V and J ends, which lost 0 bases and 7 bases, there was a span of 7 bases. The CDR3 spells CSVEDGANEQFF. DNA for the CDR3: TGCAGCGTTGAAGACGGAGCAAATGAGCAGTTCTTC.

This clonotype was detected only once. The V and J genes are TRBV30 and TRBJ1-2; D possibly corresponds to TRBD1 (5 bases). The V end was cut by 5 bases, the J end by 3 bases, with 13 bases between. Per germline, CDR1 GTSNPN and CDR2 SVGIG (reference sequence). CDR3 length: 13 amino acids. The CDR3 DNA reads as TGTGCCTGGGGATTGGGGGGGGACTATGGCTACACCTTC. It specifies CAWGLGGDYGYTF.

This clonotype was seen many times. The genes are TRBV2 and TRBJ2-3; the match to TRBD1 covers 8 bases. The CDR3 sequence is 20 residues long. Germline V CDR1 and CDR2: SNHLY, FYNNEI. Losses at the gene ends were 1 base for V and 1 base for J; bases not matched to a gene: 16. CDR3 amino acids: CASSEVITGGQWGRTDTQYF. CDR3 coding DNA: TGTGCCAGCAGTGAAGTGATCACAGGGGGACAGTGGGGGCGCACAGATACGCAGTATTTT.

The rearrangement links TRBV6-6 to TRBJ2-3; D might be TRBD2 (6 bases). The CDR3 runs to 15 residues. Germline-derived CDR1 and CDR2 are MNHNY and SVGAGI (reference sequence). V gave up 8 bases and J gave up 6 bases, with 21 bases separating them. The CDR3 coding sequence is TGTGCCAGCCTCTCACCGGGACTGGGGCTGGATACGCAGTATTTT. It is translated as CASLSPGLGLDTQYF.

CDR3 amino acids: CASSNSGGGEDTQYF. The CDR3 DNA sequence: TGCGCCAGCAGTAATAGCGGGGGGGGGGAAGATACGCAGTATTTT. The chain recombines TRBV4-1 with TRBJ2-3, with TRBD2 identical over 11 bases. The CDR3 sequence is 15 residues long. After removal of 6 bases from V and 5 bases from J, the junction contained 7 bases not matched to a gene. Germline-derived CDR1 and CDR2 are MGHRA and YSYEKL.

The chain is built from TRBV10-3 and TRBJ2-3; tentatively, D is TRBD1 (5 bases). This CDR3 region has 15 residues. CDR1 ENHRY and CDR2 SYGVKD come from the germline V gene. Trimming removed 0 bases at V and 4 bases at J, with 11 bases between. CDR3 nucleotide sequence: TGTGCCATCAGTGAGTCGTCAGGGCGTGCAGATACGCAGTATTTT. Residues: CAISESSGRADTQYF.

In DNA form, the CDR3 reads TGTGCCAGCAGCTTTCCCTCGAGCACCGGGGAGCTGTTTTTT. Protein: CASSFPSSTGELFF. This chain connects TRBV7-9 to TRBJ2-2; D is ambiguous. V shed 3 bases and J shed 4 bases, with 9 bases lying between them. The CDR3 has 14 residues. In germline, CDR1 is SEHNR, CDR2 FQNEAQ (reference sequence).

This clonotype has a handful of counts. The rearrangement links TRBV14 to TRBJ2-2; D uncertain. Trimming left V 4 bases short and J 5 bases short, with 11 bases between. CDR3 length: 14 amino acids. Germline V gene lookup returns CDR1 SGHDN and CDR2 FVKESK. CDR3 amino acids: CASSPLALTGELFF. The CDR3 DNA is TGTGCCAGCAGCCCCCTGGCCCTGACCGGGGAGCTGTTTTTT.

This clonotype has a handful of counts. This chain connects TRBV6-6 to TRBJ2-1; D is uncertain. The CDR3 is made up of 15 amino acids. V was pared by 4 bases and J by 4 bases, with 14 bases between. Per germline, CDR1 MNHNY and CDR2 SVGAGI (reference sequence). DNA for the CDR3: TGTGCCAGCAGTTCGGTGTCCCCCCCTTACAATGAGCAGTTCTTC. Its protein product is CASSSVSPPYNEQFF.

The chain recombines TRBV27 with TRBJ2-6, with TRBD1 matching over 9 bases. The CDR3 runs 17 residues. CDR1 MNHEY and CDR2 SMNVEV come from the germline V gene (reference sequence). With V trimmed by 6 bases and J by 2 bases, 8 bases remained unmatched. CDR3 loop: CASRNTGGYTGANVLTF. In DNA, the CDR3 is TGTGCCAGCAGAAACACAGGGGGCTATACTGGGGCCAACGTCCTGACTTTC.

V gene TRBV6-2 or TRBV6-3 combines with J gene TRBJ2-3; D is uncertain. V was cut by 6 bases and J by 2 bases, with 15 bases left in between. Germline CDR1 is MNHEY and CDR2 is SVGEGT. The CDR3 length is 15 residues. CDR3 sequence (DNA): TGTGCCAGCAGAGCAAAAGGACCTAACACAGATACGCAGTATTTT. Translated, it gives CASRAKGPNTDTQYF.

V is TRBV6-5 and J is TRBJ2-1, with D tentatively TRBD1 (6 bases). V shed 5 bases and J shed 4 bases, with 12 bases lying between them. Germline values: CDR1 MNHEY, CDR2 SVGAGI. This CDR3 is built from 14 residues. The chain's CDR3 is CASSEGELYNEQFF. The CDR3 nucleotides are TGTGCCAGCAGTGAGGGGGAACTATACAATGAGCAGTTCTTC.

This clonotype was seen more than once but under ten times. The CDR3 DNA is TGTGCCACCAGTGCCCGAGGAACAGGGGATTCCTACGAGCAGTACTTC. This codes for CATSARGTGDSYEQYF. This chain joins TRBV24-1 and TRBJ2-7; the match to TRBD1 covers 7 bases. The CDR3 spans 16 residues. Germline V lookup: CDR1 KGHDR, CDR2 SFDVKD. J was trimmed by 1 base and V by 5 bases; bases with no gene match: 10.

This rearrangement joins TRBV30 to TRBJ1-1; the D is unclear. Deletions cut 2 bases from V and 1 base from J, with 17 bases between. Germline V gene lookup returns CDR1 GTSNPN and CDR2 SVGIG (reference sequence). This CDR3 has 16 amino acids. CDR3 in amino acids: CAWSQSEGFGNTEAFF. The DNA of the CDR3 is TGTGCCTGGAGTCAATCGGAGGGATTCGGGAACACTGAAGCTTTCTTT.

This clonotype was picked up a small number of times. The rearrangement links TRBV6-2 or TRBV6-3 to TRBJ2-5; 10 bases are shared with TRBD2. There are 16 residues in the CDR3. The trim removed 2 bases at V and 1 base at J, leaving 4 bases unmatched. Germline-derived CDR1 and CDR2 are MNHEY and SVGEGT. CDR3 in amino acids: CASSYRGLAVQETQYF. Here the CDR3 DNA reads TGTGCCAGCAGTTACCGTGGACTAGCGGTCCAAGAGACCCAGTACTTC.

As to this clonotype: A read error may explain this, as a much larger clone is one base away. The rearrangement uses TRBV7-2 and TRBJ1-4; no reliable D call. The length of the CDR3 is 10 residues. Germline CDR1 is SGHTA and CDR2 is FQGNSA. This CDR3 is CASSWLGLLF. In nucleotides, the CDR3 is TGTGCCAGCAGCTGGCTGGGTCTGCTTTTT. Full variable domain (remainder filled in from reference TRBV7-2 and TRBJ1-4): GAGVSQSPSNKVTEKGKDVELRCDPISGHTALYWYRQSLGQGLEFLIYFQGNSAPDKSGLPSDRFSAERTGGSVSTLTIQRTQQEDSAVYLCASSWLGLLFGSGTQLSVL.